This T cell receptor (beta chain) derives from a study of OX40 agonist ivuxolimab in advanced cancers. On the study more broadly: The patients received agonistic anti-OX40 (CD134) antibody ivuxolimab. Study conclusions and caveats: At 0.1 to 3.0 mg/kg, CD4+ and CD8+ blood T cells expanded clonally by week 6.

The CDR3 runs 14 residues. CDR1 and CDR2 (germline): SEHNR, FQNEAQ (reference sequence). The V end was cut by 5 bases, the J end by 4 bases, with 14 bases between. Notes on this clone: Its antigen is unknown.

Sequencing used immunoSEQ multiplex PCR; TCRdb keeps in-frame clones, though not all of them. The sample gives 45,000 to 75,000 clones, 70% to 80% of which show up once; 1.2% is in the top ten. This clonotype was sampled from an adult with an advanced solid tumor such as melanoma, head and neck, liver or kidney cancer. The starting material was CD4+ or CD8+ T cells sorted from blood, obtained in a trial of the OX40 agonist ivuxolimab. The chain couples TRBV7-9 to TRBJ1-2, with D perhaps TRBD1 (6 bases). The CDR3 spells CASSKQGFGYGYTF. Here the CDR3 DNA reads TGTGCCAGCAGCAAACAGGGTTTTGGCTATGGCTACACCTTC.